This T cell receptor beta chain was found in a study of long-term antiretroviral therapy in people with HIV. Treatment for all HIV-infected participants took place in the United States. Study-wide findings and caveats: In samples taken after ART, diversity increased but remained below transplant donor control levels.

V gave up 3 bases and J gave up 0 bases; unmatched junction bases: 9. The CDR3 covers 16 residues. Germline loops: CDR1 SGHRS, CDR2 YFSETQ. The assay, immunoSEQ v3.0, was run at survey level. Generated by immunoSEQ multiplex PCR, the TCRdb table keeps only in-frame clones and is missing some. The table shows around 25,000 clones, with 87% occurring only once. This clone came up once. The target antigen is unknown. The sequencing here drew on unsorted PBMCs, taken 1.8 years before starting antiretroviral therapy. The clonotype was recovered from a man in his fifties or sixties with HIV. This chain connects TRBV5-1 to TRBJ2-7; 7 bases fit TRBD2. The CDR3 bases are TGCGCCAGCAGCTCAAGCGGGGACCCTAACTCCTACGAGCAGTACTTC. Translation: CASSSSGDPNSYEQYF.